This entry describes one TCR beta chain. The CDR3 is made up of 12 amino acids. Germline loops: CDR1 SGHTS, CDR2 YDEGEE. The ends were cut back, 7 bases at V and 0 bases at J, with 5 bases in the middle. These data originate in a study of blood T cell repertoires in COVID-19. Study-level background: From the United States, Italy and Spain came samples of acute and convalescent COVID-19.

In the source study's methods: How many nucleated cells were present was estimated from reference gene primer amplification. Here immunoSEQ multiplex PCR was the method, and the copy in TCRdb shows in-frame clones only, minus some. D and trimming were read from the DNA, whereas the V and J calls and clone size are those reported in that table. Of 60,000 to 85,000 clones detected, approximately 83% appear once; the ten largest clones hold roughly 12%. The chain has TRBV5-8 and TRBJ2-4, with a weak D call TRBD2 (5 bases). This receptor was obtained from a human donor in a cohort sampled during active COVID-19. The specimen sequenced was peripheral blood. The CDR3 nucleotides read TGTGCCAGCCGGGGAGCCAAAAACATTCAGTACTTC. Translated: CASRGAKNIQYF.